The text below deals with one T cell receptor beta chain. The antigen remains unidentified. The CDR3 has 16 amino acids. The V segment lost 0 bases and the J segment 5 bases; nucleotides outside the gene matches: 7. The sample is drawn from a study of cytomegalovirus exposure and HLA in healthy donors. Healthy bone marrow donors made up the cohort. The study, taken as a whole, reports: In a later analysis, several top co-occurrence clusters appeared linked to parvovirus B19, influenza, CMV and Epstein-Barr virus. Sequencing depth roughly uniform across donors was assumed in presence/absence analyses.

PCR used 60 Vbeta primers and 13 Jbeta primers. Assay used: immunoSEQ multiplex PCR; TCRdb lists only in-frame clones, some missing. This sample yields some 170,000 clones, of which roughly 80% are seen a single time; approximately 4.4% belongs to the top ten. The chain carries TRBV23-1 and TRBJ1-5, with 7 bases identical to TRBD1. TRBV23-1 is an open reading frame whose function is uncertain. Material: PBMCs. This TCR was sampled from a woman aged 18 to 35 in good health and CMV-seropositive. Here the CDR3 reads CASSQSGRGSDQPQHF. CDR3 DNA: TGCGCCAGCAGTCAATCTGGCAGGGGGTCGGATCAGCCCCAGCATTTT.